This T cell receptor (beta chain) was recovered during a study of somatic mutations in cytotoxic T cells in rheumatoid arthritis. Study-level points and caveats: Nobody had found out which antigens the expanded CD8+ clones targeted.

TCRdb keeps only in-frame clones here, not all; method: immunoSEQ multiplex PCR. The table includes around 16,000 clones, roughly 78% detected once. V lost 2 bases, J lost 3 bases, and 32 bases lay in between. Germline CDR1 reads LGHNA; CDR2 reads YNFKEQ. The CDR3 runs to 21 residues. In regard to this clone: Its antigen is still unknown.

The gene calls are TRBV4-2 and TRBJ2-7, with D possibly matching TRBD2 (6 bases). This receptor was obtained from a woman between 50 and 59 years old with rheumatoid arthritis. Sequencing was performed on CD8+ T cells sorted from blood. CDR3 nucleotide sequence: TGTGCCAGCAGCCAACGTTGGGGGAGCGGCCTCGCTCAAAGACTAGTCTACGAGCAGTACTTC. Translation gives CASSQRWGSGLAQRLVYEQYF.